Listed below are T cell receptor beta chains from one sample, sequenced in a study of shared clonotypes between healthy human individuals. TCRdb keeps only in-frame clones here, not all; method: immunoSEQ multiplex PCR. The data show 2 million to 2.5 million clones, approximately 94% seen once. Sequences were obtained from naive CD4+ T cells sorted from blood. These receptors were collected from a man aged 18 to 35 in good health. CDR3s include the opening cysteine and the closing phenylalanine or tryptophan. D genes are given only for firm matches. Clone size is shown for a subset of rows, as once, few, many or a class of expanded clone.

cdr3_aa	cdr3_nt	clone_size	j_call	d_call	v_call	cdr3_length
CASSRGTGFVENIQYF	TGTGCCAGCAGCAGGGGGACAGGGTTCGTGGAAAACATTCAGTACTTC	.	TRBJ2-4	TRBD1	TRBV5-6	16
CASSEPHLGPDTQYF	TGCGCCAGCAGTGAGCCTCACCTCGGACCAGATACGCAGTATTTT	once	TRBJ2-3	.	TRBV10-2	15
CASTPRTVAGGRFGETQYF	TGTGCCAGCACCCCCCGGACCGTAGCGGGGGGGCGATTTGGGGAGACCCAGTACTTC	.	TRBJ2-5	TRBD2	TRBV27	19
CASSPPGLSGVAEQFF	TGTGCCAGCTCACCACCTGGACTATCCGGGGTTGCTGAGCAGTTCTTC	.	TRBJ2-1	.	TRBV18	16
CASSLRVREETQYF	TGTGCCAGCAGTTTAAGGGTCAGAGAAGAGACCCAGTACTTC	.	TRBJ2-5	.	TRBV28	14
CASSLRQGSYNEQFF	TGTGCCAGCAGCTTAAGACAGGGCTCCTACAATGAGCAGTTCTTC	.	TRBJ2-1	TRBD1	TRBV7-2	15
CASRPAGPSSYEQYF	TGTGCCAGCAGACCTGCGGGCCCAAGCTCCTACGAGCAGTACTTC	.	TRBJ2-7	.	TRBV28	15
CSVEFPDRGETQYF	TGCAGCGTTGAGTTTCCCGACAGGGGAGAGACCCAGTACTTC	.	TRBJ2-5	TRBD1	TRBV29-1	14
CASSLEGGRTDTQYF	TGTGCCAGCAGCTTGGAGGGCGGGAGGACAGATACGCAGTATTTT	.	TRBJ2-3	TRBD2	TRBV5-4	15
CASSMFRDKGGINYGYTF	TGTGCCAGTAGTATGTTCCGGGACAAGGGGGGAATTAACTATGGCTACACCTTC	.	TRBJ1-2	.	TRBV19	18
CASSPPREHTGELFF	TGTGCCAGCAGCCCGCCCAGAGAGCACACCGGGGAGCTGTTTTTT	once	TRBJ2-2	.	TRBV6-5	15
CASSLSGGNEQFF	TGTGCCAGCAGCTTATCCGGCGGCAATGAGCAGTTCTTC	.	TRBJ2-1	.	TRBV7-9	13
CASSQRDAYEQYF	TGTGCCAGCAGCCAGCGGGATGCTTACGAGCAGTACTTC	.	TRBJ2-7	TRBD2	TRBV7-2	13
CASSPRTSGVYEQYF	TGTGCCAGCTCACCACGGACTAGCGGGGTCTACGAGCAGTACTTC	once	TRBJ2-7	TRBD2	TRBV18	15
CAWSVVGTEAFF	TGTGCCTGGAGTGTAGTCGGCACTGAAGCTTTCTTT	.	TRBJ1-1	.	TRBV30	12
CASTPGREASREQFF	TGTGCCAGCACCCCCGGGCGGGAGGCGTCCCGAGAGCAGTTCTTC	.	TRBJ2-1	TRBD2	TRBV5-4	15
CASSAGHNYGYTF	TGCGCCAGCAGCGCAGGACATAACTATGGCTACACCTTC	.	TRBJ1-2	.	TRBV5-1	13
CSVAVQGTNTEAFF	TGCAGCGTTGCTGTGCAGGGGACGAACACTGAAGCTTTCTTT	.	TRBJ1-1	.	TRBV29-1	14
CATAIGTPQETQYF	TGTGCCACCGCGATCGGGACGCCCCAAGAGACCCAGTACTTC	.	TRBJ2-5	.	TRBV19	14
CASSQETGRKTDTQYF	TGCGCCAGCAGCCAAGAAACGGGACGCAAAACAGATACGCAGTATTTT	.	TRBJ2-3	.	TRBV4-3	16
CASSYFTSGRGQFF	TGTGCCAGCAGTTATTTCACTAGCGGGAGGGGGCAGTTCTTC	.	TRBJ2-1	TRBD2	TRBV6-5	14
CASRETGGAVQPQHF	TGTGCCAGCAGGGAGACAGGGGGCGCCGTTCAGCCCCAGCATTTT	.	TRBJ1-5	TRBD1	TRBV2	15
CASSLAGARPYGYTF	TGTGCCAGCAGCTTAGCGGGGGCGCGTCCCTATGGCTACACCTTC	.	TRBJ1-2	.	TRBV7-9	15
CASSKSTSGRSNEQFF	TGCGCCAGCAGCAAATCGACTAGCGGGAGGTCGAATGAGCAGTTCTTC	.	TRBJ2-1	TRBD2	TRBV5-1	16
CASSSTGTGAGTEAFF	TGTGCCAGCAGTTCAACCGGGACAGGGGCGGGGACTGAAGCTTTCTTT	.	TRBJ1-1	TRBD1	TRBV2	16
CASSLDIPSSYNEQFF	TGTGCCAGCAGTTTGGATATTCCTAGCTCCTACAATGAGCAGTTCTTC	.	TRBJ2-1	.	TRBV6-6	16
CASSPPPGQKNGYTF	TGTGCCAGCAGCCCGCCTCCCGGACAGAAAAATGGCTACACCTTC	.	TRBJ1-2	.	TRBV6-5	15